The rows below give T cell receptor beta chains drawn from one sample of a study of blood T cell repertoires in COVID-19. Sequencing used immunoSEQ multiplex PCR; TCRdb keeps in-frame clones, though not all of them. The sample shows over 110,000 clones, 81% of them seen only once. Sequenced material: peripheral blood. The receptors come from a human donor in a cohort sampled during active COVID-19. CDR3s leave out the opening cysteine and the closing phenylalanine or tryptophan.

j_call v_call cdr3_aa
TRBJ2-4 TRBV9 ASSTGQDKNIQY
TRBJ2-7 TRBV28 ASSSSPGTGSYEQY
TRBJ2-7 TRBV4-1 ASSQESPGLAGEGEQY
TRBJ2-6 TRBV5-1 ASSLSLSGANVLT
TRBJ1-5 TRBV5-1 ASSLAGLVRTETNSNQPQH
TRBJ1-2 TRBV29-1 SVVGAGPTYGYT
TRBJ2-1 TRBV5-4 ASSSVASGRGLNEQF
TRBJ2-7 TRBV27 ASRATSGRTYEQY
TRBJ2-7 TRBV9 ASSPAGTPVYEQY
TRBJ2-5 TRBV19 ASSIRSLAGGQETQY
TRBJ2-1 TRBV5-5 ASSFPLADYNEQF
TRBJ1-1 TRBV6-5 ASSYRAGGSEAF
TRBJ1-1 TRBV9 ASSDSTNTEAF
TRBJ1-5 TRBV18 ASSQQPPGQGPNQPQH
TRBJ2-5 TRBV5-4 ASSLGGTSGSQETQY
TRBJ2-7 TRBV7-2 ASSLEEGAGQY
TRBJ2-1 TRBV12-3/TRBV12-4 ASSYRGEQF
TRBJ2-5 TRBV5-1 ASSVGTSPLETQY
TRBJ2-3 TRBV11-3 ASSAGSSTDTQY
TRBJ2-7 TRBV7-8 ASSPGGGDRVYEQY
TRBJ2-3 TRBV7-2 ASSLINRRDTQY
TRBJ2-7 TRBV2 ASRVSLPSYEQY
TRBJ2-5 TRBV20-1 SAPTFETQY
TRBJ2-5 TRBV19 ASSIGGRRRETQY
TRBJ1-1 TRBV23-1 ASSQQDSPMNTEAF
TRBJ2-3 TRBV6-2/TRBV6-3 ASSQGGWADTQY
TRBJ2-7 TRBV28 AAGQGVYEQY
TRBJ2-7 TRBV4-1 ASSQGGTAGLARPYEQY
TRBJ2-7 TRBV18 ASSALETASYEQY
TRBJ1-2 TRBV18 ASSLDRLNYGYT
TRBJ1-6 TRBV5-1 ASSLDDRGQNSPLH
TRBJ1-1 TRBV7-2 ASSLGRWGGRGTEAF
TRBJ1-1 TRBV11-1 ASSLALRNTEAF
TRBJ2-7 TRBV21-1 ASSLQGHYEQY
TRBJ2-2 TRBV5-1 ASSLAMTGELF
TRBJ1-5 TRBV27 ASMAQGGNQPQH
TRBJ2-5 TRBV6-2/TRBV6-3 ASSAPGQGRETQY
TRBJ2-5 TRBV2 ASSNRGRGETQY
TRBJ2-1 TRBV29-1 SSGLAGKNEQF
TRBJ2-2 TRBV9 ASSVVGQGAWTGELF
TRBJ1-1 TRBV5-4 ASSLVGTMNTEAF
TRBJ1-1 TRBV7-9 ASSTGQDTEAF
TRBJ2-6 TRBV28 ATSGGLGANVLT
TRBJ2-5 TRBV5-5 ASSPLAGYQETQY
TRBJ2-5 TRBV7-2 ASSSPVGLRETQY
TRBJ2-5 TRBV5-1 ASSPTGGTETQY
TRBJ2-6 TRBV20-1 SASGGPSGANVLT
TRBJ2-2 TRBV19 ASIDQGNTGELF
TRBJ1-3 TRBV29-1 SVRGVAGNTIY
TRBJ2-7 TRBV5-1 ASCNVVTGGGRYEQY
TRBJ2-7 TRBV28 ASSSPALAGTYEQY
TRBJ2-7 TRBV7-2 ASSPGVGNYEQY
TRBJ2-1 TRBV13 ASSYRGSNEQF
TRBJ2-3 TRBV4-3 ASSLQFTGTSGTDTQY